The sequence of this T cell receptor (beta chain) was determined in a study of graft-versus-host responses after intestinal transplantation. Germline CDR1 MNHEY, CDR2 SMNVEV (reference sequence). V lost 6 bases and J lost 5, with 14 bases in between. CDR3 size: 13 residues. Assay used: immunoSEQ multiplex PCR; TCRdb lists only in-frame clones, some missing. The table lists around 9,900 clones, roughly 93% of them singletons. The chain couples TRBV27 to TRBJ2-7; D is unresolved. The clonotype originates from a human patient who received an intestinal transplant, so some T cells may come from the graft donor. The specimen was PBMCs, collected 8 days after intestinal transplant. CDR3 DNA sequence: TGTGCCAGCAGCCCTTCGACATGGGACGAGCAGTACTTC. This translates into CASSPSTWDEQYF.